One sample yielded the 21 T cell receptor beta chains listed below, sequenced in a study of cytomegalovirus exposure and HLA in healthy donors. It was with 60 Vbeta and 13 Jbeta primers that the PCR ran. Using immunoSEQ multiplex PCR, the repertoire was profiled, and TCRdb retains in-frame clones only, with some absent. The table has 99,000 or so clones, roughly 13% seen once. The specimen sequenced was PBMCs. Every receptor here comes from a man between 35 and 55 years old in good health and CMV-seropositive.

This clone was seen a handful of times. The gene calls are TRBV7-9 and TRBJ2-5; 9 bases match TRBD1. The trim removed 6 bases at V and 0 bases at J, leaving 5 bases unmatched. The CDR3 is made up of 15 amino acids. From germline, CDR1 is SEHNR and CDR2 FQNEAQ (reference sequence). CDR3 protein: CASRGTGTYQETQYF. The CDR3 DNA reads TGTGCCAGCAGGGGGACAGGGACGTACCAAGAGACCCAGTACTTC.

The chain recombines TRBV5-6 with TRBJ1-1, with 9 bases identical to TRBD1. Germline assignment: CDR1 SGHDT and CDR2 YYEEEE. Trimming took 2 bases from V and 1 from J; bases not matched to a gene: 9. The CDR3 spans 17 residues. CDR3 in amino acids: CASSFGPPTGGNTEAFF. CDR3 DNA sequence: TGTGCCAGCAGCTTCGGCCCGCCGACAGGGGGGAACACTGAAGCTTTCTTT.

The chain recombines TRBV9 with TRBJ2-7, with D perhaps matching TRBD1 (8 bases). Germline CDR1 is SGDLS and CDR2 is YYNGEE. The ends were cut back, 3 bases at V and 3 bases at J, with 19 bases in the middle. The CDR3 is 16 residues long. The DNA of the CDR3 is TGTGCCAGCAGCGGGGTGGGCACAGGGGGGGGCTACGAGCAGTACTTC. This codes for CASSGVGTGGGYEQYF.

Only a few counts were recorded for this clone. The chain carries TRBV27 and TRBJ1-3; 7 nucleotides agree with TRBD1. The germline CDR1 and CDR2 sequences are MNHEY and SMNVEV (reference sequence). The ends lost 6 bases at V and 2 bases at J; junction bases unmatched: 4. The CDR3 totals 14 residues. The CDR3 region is CASRLQGTGNTIYF. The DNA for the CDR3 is TGTGCCAGCAGATTACAGGGGACTGGAAACACCATATATTTT.

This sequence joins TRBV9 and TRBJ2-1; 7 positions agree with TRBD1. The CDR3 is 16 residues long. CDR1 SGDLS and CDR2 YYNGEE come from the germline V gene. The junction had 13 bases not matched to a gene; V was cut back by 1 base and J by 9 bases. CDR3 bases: TGTGCCAGCAGCGTATTCCGAGACAGGGCCAGGGGTGAGCAGTTCTTC. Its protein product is CASSVFRDRARGEQFF.

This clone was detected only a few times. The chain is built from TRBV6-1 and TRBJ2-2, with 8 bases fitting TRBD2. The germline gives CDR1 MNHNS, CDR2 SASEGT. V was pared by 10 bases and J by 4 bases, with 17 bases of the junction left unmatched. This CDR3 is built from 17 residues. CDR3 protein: CAITDGRATGGTGELFF. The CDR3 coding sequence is TGTGCCATCACTGACGGGAGGGCGACCGGGGGCACCGGGGAGCTGTTTTTT.

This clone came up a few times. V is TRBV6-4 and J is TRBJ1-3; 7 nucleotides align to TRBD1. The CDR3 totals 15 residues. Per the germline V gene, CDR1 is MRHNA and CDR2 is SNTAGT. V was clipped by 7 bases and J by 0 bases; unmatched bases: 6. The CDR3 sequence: CASKGGYSSGNTIYF. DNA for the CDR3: TGTGCCAGCAAAGGGGGCTACAGCTCTGGAAACACCATATATTTT.

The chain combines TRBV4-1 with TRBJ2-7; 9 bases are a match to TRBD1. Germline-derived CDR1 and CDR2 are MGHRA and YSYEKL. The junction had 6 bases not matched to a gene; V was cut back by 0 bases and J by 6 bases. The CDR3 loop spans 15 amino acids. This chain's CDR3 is CASSQDLGTGSEQYF. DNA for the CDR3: TGCGCCAGCAGCCAAGATCTCGGGACAGGGAGCGAGCAGTACTTC.

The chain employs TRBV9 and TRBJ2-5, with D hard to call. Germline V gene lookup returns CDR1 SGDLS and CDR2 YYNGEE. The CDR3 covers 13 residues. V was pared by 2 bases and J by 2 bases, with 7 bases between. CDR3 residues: CASSVSPQETQYF. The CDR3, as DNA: TGTGCCAGCAGCGTGAGTCCTCAAGAGACCCAGTACTTC. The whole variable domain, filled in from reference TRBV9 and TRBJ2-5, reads DSGVTQTPKHLITATGQRVTLRCSPRSGDLSVYWYQQSLDQGLQFLIQYYNGEERAKGNILERFSAQQFPDLHSELNLSSLELGDSALYFCASSVSPQETQYFGPGTRLLVL.

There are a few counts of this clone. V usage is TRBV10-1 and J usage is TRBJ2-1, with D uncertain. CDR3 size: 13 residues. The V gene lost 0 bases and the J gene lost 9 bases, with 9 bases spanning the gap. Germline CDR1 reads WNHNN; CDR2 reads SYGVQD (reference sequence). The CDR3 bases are TGCGCCAGCAGTGAGTCTCAATCGGGTGAGCAGTTCTTC. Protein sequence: CASSESQSGEQFF.

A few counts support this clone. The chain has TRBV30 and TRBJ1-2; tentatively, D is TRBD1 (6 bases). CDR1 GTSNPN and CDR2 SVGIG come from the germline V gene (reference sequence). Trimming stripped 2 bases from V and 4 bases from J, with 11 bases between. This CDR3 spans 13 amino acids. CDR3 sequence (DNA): TGTGCCTGGAGTACCGGGACATTCTATGGCTACACCTTC. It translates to CAWSTGTFYGYTF.

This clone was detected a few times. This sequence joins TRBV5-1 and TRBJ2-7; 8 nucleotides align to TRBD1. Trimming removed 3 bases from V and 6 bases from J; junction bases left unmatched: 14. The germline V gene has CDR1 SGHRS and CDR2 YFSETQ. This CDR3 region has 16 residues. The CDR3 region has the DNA TGCGCCAGCAGCTCCGGTCCCGGGACAGGCTCGGCCGAGCAGTACTTC. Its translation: CASSSGPGTGSAEQYF.

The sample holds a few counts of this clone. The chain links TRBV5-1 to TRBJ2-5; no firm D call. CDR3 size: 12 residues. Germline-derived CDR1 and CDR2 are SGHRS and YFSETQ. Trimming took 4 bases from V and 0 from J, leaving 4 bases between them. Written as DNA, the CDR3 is TGCGCCAGCAGCCCAGACCAAGAGACCCAGTACTTC. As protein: CASSPDQETQYF.

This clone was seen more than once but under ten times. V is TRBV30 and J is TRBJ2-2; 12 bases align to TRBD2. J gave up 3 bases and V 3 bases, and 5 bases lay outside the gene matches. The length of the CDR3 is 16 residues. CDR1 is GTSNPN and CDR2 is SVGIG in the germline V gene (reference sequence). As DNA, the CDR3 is TGTGCCTGGAGACTAGCGGGAGGAGGGGACACCGGGGAGCTGTTTTTT. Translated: CAWRLAGGGDTGELFF.

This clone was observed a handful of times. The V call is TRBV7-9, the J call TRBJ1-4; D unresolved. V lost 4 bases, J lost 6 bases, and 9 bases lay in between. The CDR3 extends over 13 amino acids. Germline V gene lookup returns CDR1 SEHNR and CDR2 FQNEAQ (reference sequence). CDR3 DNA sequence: TGTGCCAGCAGCTCCGCGAGGGATGAAAAACTGTTTTTT. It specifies CASSSARDEKLFF. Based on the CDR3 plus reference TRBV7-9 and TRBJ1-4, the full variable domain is DTGVSQNPRHKITKRGQNVTFRCDPISEHNRLYWYRQTLGQGPEFLTYFQNEAQLEKSRLLSDRFSAERPKGSFSTLEIQRTEQGDSAMYLCASSSARDEKLFFGSGTQLSVL.

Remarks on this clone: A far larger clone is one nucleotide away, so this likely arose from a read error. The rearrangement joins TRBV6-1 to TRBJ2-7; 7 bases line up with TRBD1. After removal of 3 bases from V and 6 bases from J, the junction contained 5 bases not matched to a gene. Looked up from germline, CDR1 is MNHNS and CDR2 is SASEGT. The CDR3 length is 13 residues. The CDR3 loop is CASSDNPGGEQYF. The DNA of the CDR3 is TGTGCCAGCAGTGACAATCCAGGGGGCGAGCAGTACTTC.

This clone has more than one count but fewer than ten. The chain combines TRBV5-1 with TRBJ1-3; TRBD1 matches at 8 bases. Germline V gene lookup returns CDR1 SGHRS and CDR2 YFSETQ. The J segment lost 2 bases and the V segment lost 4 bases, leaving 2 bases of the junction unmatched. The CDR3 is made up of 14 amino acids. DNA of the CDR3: TGCGCCAGCAGCGTGACAGGGGCTGGAAACACCATATATTTT. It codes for CASSVTGAGNTIYF.

The CDR3 region is CASRLKGDSYEQYF. CDR3 DNA sequence: TGTGCCAGCAGACTTAAAGGGGACTCCTACGAGCAGTACTTC. The rearrangement links TRBV13 to TRBJ2-7; a possible D gene is TRBD1 (5 bases). V lost 6 bases to trimming and J lost 0 bases, with 12 bases between them. The CDR3 runs 14 residues. Germline-derived CDR1 and CDR2 are PRHDT and FYEKMQ (reference sequence).

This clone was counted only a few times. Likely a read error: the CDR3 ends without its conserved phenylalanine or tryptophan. The CDR3 nucleotides are TGTGCCAGCAGTTACGCGACAGATAACACAGGGGAGCTGTTTTTG. Its protein product is CASSYATDNTGELFL. V usage is TRBV6-5 and J usage is TRBJ2-2; possibly TRBD1 for D (5 bases). From germline, CDR1 is MNHEY and CDR2 SVGAGI. This CDR3 has 15 residues.

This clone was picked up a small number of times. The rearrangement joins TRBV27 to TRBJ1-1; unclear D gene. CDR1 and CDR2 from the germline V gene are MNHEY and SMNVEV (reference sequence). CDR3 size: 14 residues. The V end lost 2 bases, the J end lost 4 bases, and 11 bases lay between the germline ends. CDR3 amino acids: CASSLLGRATEAFF. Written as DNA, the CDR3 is TGTGCCAGCAGTTTACTGGGCCGCGCCACTGAAGCTTTCTTT.

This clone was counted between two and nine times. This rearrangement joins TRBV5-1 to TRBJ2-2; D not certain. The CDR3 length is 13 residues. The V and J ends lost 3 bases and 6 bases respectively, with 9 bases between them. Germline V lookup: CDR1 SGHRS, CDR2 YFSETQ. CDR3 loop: CASSSAQAGELFF. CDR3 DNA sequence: TGCGCCAGCAGCTCGGCCCAGGCCGGGGAGCTGTTTTTT.